Listed below are T cell receptor beta chains from one sample, sequenced in a study of CXCR3-negative and CXCR3-positive naive CD8 T cells. TCRdb re-called the 5' RACE reads and shows each CDR3 protein once, DNA omitted. Reported are more than 50,000 distinct CDR3 sequences; the ten largest clones contain approximately 0.42%. Source material: naive CXCR3- CD8+ T cells from blood. These receptor sequences come from a human donor in good health. Some clones in this sample may be carry-over from other donors' samples. Both conserved end residues are part of each CDR3.

>13|TRBJ1-1|TRBV27
CASSFRTGTEAFF
>11|TRBJ2-1|TRBV19
CASSMGTAGFF
>16|TRBJ2-1|TRBV4-1
CASSQGTSGGTNEQFF
>15|TRBJ2-1|TRBV20-1
CSARSAGGPLNEQFF
>15|TRBJ2-7|TRBV5-1
CASNLMLPGPYEQYF
>18|TRBJ1-1|TRBV7-9
CASSPPGARSIMNTEAFF
>17|TRBJ2-6|TRBV12-3/TRBV12-4
CASSLRDIGSGANVLTF
>15|TRBJ2-7|TRBV18
CASSPNSGGVYEQYF
>15|TRBJ2-2|TRBV7-2
CASSSLNRDTGELFF
>14|TRBJ2-5|TRBV28
CASRKRGGLETQYF
>17|TRBJ2-5|TRBV29-1
CSVENVAGGPTQETQYF